This TCR beta chain originates from a study of blood T cell repertoires in COVID-19. The junction had 8 bases not matched to a gene; V was cut back by 10 bases and J by 2 bases. This CDR3 has 15 residues. Per germline, CDR1 SGHTA and CDR2 FQGNSA. Produced via immunoSEQ multiplex PCR; TCRdb's table is partial and in-frame only. The profile shows roughly 340,000 clones, around 91% of them singletons. The TCR was taken from a young woman who had recovered from COVID-19. Material for sequencing was peripheral blood. This chain links TRBV7-2 with TRBJ2-3, with 11 bases that match TRBD2. The CDR3: CATAGGLAVTDTQYF. CDR3 coding DNA: TGTGCCACCGCGGGGGGACTAGCGGTCACAGATACGCAGTATTTT.